This T cell receptor beta chain appears in the sequencing data of a study of T cells in Graves' hyperthyroidism and ophthalmopathy. This clonotype has just a few counts. The source material, RNA transcripts, was used to amplify TCR beta CDR3 regions. Carried out on the TCR CDR3, a first-round RT-PCR used the HTBI primer set. From the multiplex PCR reads, TCRdb called clonotypes with MiXCR, one entry per CDR3 protein. Among around 480,000 distinct CDR3 sequences, around 14% were seen once, and the ten largest hold roughly 17%. The length of the CDR3 is 14 residues. CDR1 LGHDT and CDR2 YNNKEL come from the germline V gene (reference sequence). Trimming cost V 4 bases and J 4 bases, with 11 bases left between them.

The sequence came from a woman under 30 with Graves' hyperthyroidism. The chain is built from TRBV3-1 and TRBJ1-5, with no clear D. The sequenced material came from blood. CDR3 bases: TGTGCCAGCAGCCGAGGTTCGAGAAATCAGCCCCAGCATTTT. Its translation: CASSRGSRNQPQHF.